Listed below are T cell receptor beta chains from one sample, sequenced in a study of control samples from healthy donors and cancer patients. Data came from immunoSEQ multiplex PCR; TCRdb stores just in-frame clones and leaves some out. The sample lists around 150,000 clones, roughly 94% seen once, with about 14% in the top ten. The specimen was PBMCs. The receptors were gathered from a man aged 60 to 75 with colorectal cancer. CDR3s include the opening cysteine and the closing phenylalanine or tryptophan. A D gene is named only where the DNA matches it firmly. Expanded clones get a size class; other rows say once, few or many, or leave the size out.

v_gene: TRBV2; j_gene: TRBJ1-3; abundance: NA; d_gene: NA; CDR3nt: TGTGCCAGCACGACAGACTCTGGAAACACCATATATTTT; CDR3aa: CASTTDSGNTIYF
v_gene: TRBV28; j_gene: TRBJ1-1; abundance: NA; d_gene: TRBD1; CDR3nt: TGTGCCAGCCCGACCGGGACAGGGGACACTGAAGCTTTCTTT; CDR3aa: CASPTGTGDTEAFF
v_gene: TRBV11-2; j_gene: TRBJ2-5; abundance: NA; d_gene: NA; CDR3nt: TGTGCCAGCAGCTTAGAGGGGGCGGACCAGTACTTC; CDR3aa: CASSLEGADQYF
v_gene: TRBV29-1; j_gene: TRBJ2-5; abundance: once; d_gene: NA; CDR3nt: TGCAGCGTCCGAATGTACCAAGAGACCCAGTACTTC; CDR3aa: CSVRMYQETQYF
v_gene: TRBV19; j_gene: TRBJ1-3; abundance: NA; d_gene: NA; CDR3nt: TGTGCCAGTTCCGAGAGCTCTGGAAACACCATATATTTT; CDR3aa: CASSESSGNTIYF
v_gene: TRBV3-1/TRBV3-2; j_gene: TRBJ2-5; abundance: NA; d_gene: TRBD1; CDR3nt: TGTGCCAGCAGCGTAACCGGGACAGGGTATGGGGAGACCCAGTACTTC; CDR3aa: CASSVTGTGYGETQYF
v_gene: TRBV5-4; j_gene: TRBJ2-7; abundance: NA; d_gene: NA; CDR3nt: TGTGCCAGCAGCTTGGCGGGGGGCAGGTCCTACGAGCAGTACTTC; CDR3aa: CASSLAGGRSYEQYF
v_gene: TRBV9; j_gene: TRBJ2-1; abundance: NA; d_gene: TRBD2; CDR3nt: TGTGCCAGCAGCGTGGGACTAGCGAACGATGAGCAGTTCTTC; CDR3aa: CASSVGLANDEQFF
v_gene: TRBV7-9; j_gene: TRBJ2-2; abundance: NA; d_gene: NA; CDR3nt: TGTGCCAGCAGCCCGTGGCTGGGGGAGAACACCGGGGAGCTGTTTTTT; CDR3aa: CASSPWLGENTGELFF
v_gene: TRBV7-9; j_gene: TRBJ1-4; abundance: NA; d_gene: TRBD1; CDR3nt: TGTGCCAGCAGCTCGCATCCGGGACAGGGGGAGGAAAAACTGTTTTTT; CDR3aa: CASSSHPGQGEEKLFF
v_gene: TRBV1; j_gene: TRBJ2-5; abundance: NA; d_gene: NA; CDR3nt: TGCACCAGCCCTCCACCTCGGGGGTGCCCCCGAGAGACCCAGTACTTC; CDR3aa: CTSPPPRGCPRETQYF
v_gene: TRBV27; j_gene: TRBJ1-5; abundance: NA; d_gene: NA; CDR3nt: TGTGCCAGCAGTCCCCGGGGGGGCTCGGAGCCCCAGCATTTT; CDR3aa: CASSPRGGSEPQHF
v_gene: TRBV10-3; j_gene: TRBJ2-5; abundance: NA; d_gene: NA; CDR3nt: TGTGCCATCAGTGTCGGCGGAGAGACCCAGTACTTC; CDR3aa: CAISVGGETQYF
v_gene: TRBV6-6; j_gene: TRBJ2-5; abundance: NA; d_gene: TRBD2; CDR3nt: TGTGCCAGCAGTCCGTCGGTTGGGGTAGCGGGGGAAGAGACCCAGTACTTC; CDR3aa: CASSPSVGVAGEETQYF
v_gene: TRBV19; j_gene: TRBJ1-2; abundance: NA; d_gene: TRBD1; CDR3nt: TGTGCCAGTAGTCACACAGGGGGCGCGGGCTACACCTTC; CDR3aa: CASSHTGGAGYTF